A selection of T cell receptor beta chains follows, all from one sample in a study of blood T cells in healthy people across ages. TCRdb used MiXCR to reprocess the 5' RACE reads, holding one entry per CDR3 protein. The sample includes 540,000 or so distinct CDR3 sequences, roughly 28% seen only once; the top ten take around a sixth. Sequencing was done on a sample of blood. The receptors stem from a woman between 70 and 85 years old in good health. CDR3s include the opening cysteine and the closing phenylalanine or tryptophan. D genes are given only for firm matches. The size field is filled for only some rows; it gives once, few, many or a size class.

cdr3_nt: TGTGCCAGCAGCCCCCCGCCGGGAGACCGAAAGCAGTTCTTC
cdr3_aa: CASSPPPGDRKQFF
clone_size: NA
v_call: TRBV7-2
d_call: NA
j_call: TRBJ2-1

cdr3_nt: TGCAGTGCCTTCGGGACTAGCGGGGGGGCCAACACAGATACGCAGTATTTT
cdr3_aa: CSAFGTSGGANTDTQYF
clone_size: NA
v_call: TRBV20-1
d_call: TRBD2
j_call: TRBJ2-3

cdr3_nt: TGCAGTGCTAGGACAGGACAGGGGTATAAGGAAGCTTTCTTT
cdr3_aa: CSARTGQGYKEAFF
clone_size: NA
v_call: TRBV20-1
d_call: TRBD1
j_call: TRBJ1-1

cdr3_nt: TGTGCCAGCAGCCTAGACAGGGGCGGTCAGCCCCAGCATTTT
cdr3_aa: CASSLDRGGQPQHF
clone_size: few
v_call: TRBV7-2
d_call: TRBD1
j_call: TRBJ1-5

cdr3_nt: TGTGCCAGCAGTTTAAGTACGGGTGAGACCCAGTACTTC
cdr3_aa: CASSLSTGETQYF
clone_size: many
v_call: TRBV4-2
d_call: NA
j_call: TRBJ2-5

cdr3_nt: TGTGCCAGCAGCTTACAGGGGGCAAATAATTCACCCCTCCACTTT
cdr3_aa: CASSLQGANNSPLHF
clone_size: few
v_call: TRBV7-3
d_call: TRBD1
j_call: TRBJ1-6

cdr3_nt: TGCGCCAGCAGCTTGGCCTCGGGAATTCCTTATCAAGAGACCCAGTACTTC
cdr3_aa: CASSLASGIPYQETQYF
clone_size: NA
v_call: TRBV5-1
d_call: NA
j_call: TRBJ2-5

cdr3_nt: TGTGCCTGTCGACCGTTAGCGGGGGGCACCTACGAGCAGTACTTC
cdr3_aa: CACRPLAGGTYEQYF
clone_size: many
v_call: TRBV30
d_call: TRBD2
j_call: TRBJ2-7

cdr3_nt: TGTGCCAGCAGTTTTCCAACAGGGCTAGCGAAGAAAACAGATACGCAGTATTTT
cdr3_aa: CASSFPTGLAKKTDTQYF
clone_size: once
v_call: TRBV12-3/TRBV12-4
d_call: NA
j_call: TRBJ2-3

cdr3_nt: TGCAGTGCTAGAGATAGAAGACAGGCGGGAGGGCCCCACGAGCAGTACTTC
cdr3_aa: CSARDRRQAGGPHEQYF
clone_size: NA
v_call: TRBV20-1
d_call: TRBD2
j_call: TRBJ2-7

cdr3_nt: TGCGCCAGCAGCCCTGGGGACAGGGATGCCTACGAGCAGTGCTTC
cdr3_aa: CASSPGDRDAYEQCF
clone_size: NA
v_call: TRBV4-1
d_call: TRBD1
j_call: TRBJ2-7

cdr3_nt: TGTGCCAGCAGCTTACCCCTTGCGGGGGCAATCACTGAAGCTTTCTTT
cdr3_aa: CASSLPLAGAITEAFF
clone_size: NA
v_call: TRBV7-3
d_call: NA
j_call: TRBJ1-1

cdr3_nt: TGTGCCAGCAGTTTATCACCCGCTCCAACTAGCCTCGGCGGGGAGCTGTTTTTT
cdr3_aa: CASSLSPAPTSLGGELFF
clone_size: NA
v_call: TRBV12-3/TRBV12-4
d_call: NA
j_call: TRBJ2-2

cdr3_nt: TGTGCCAGCAGCTTAGTCCCGGGGCTGGTCACTGAAGCTTTCTTT
cdr3_aa: CASSLVPGLVTEAFF
clone_size: NA
v_call: TRBV7-9
d_call: NA
j_call: TRBJ1-1

cdr3_nt: TGTGCCAGCAGCCCCCTTCGGCACGCTAATGAAAAACTGTTTTTT
cdr3_aa: CASSPLRHANEKLFF
clone_size: few
v_call: TRBV7-2
d_call: NA
j_call: TRBJ1-4

cdr3_nt: TGTGCCACCAGCAGAGTCGGGACAGGGGCCTACAATGAGCAGTTCTTC
cdr3_aa: CATSRVGTGAYNEQFF
clone_size: few
v_call: TRBV15
d_call: TRBD1
j_call: TRBJ2-1

cdr3_nt: TGCAGTGCTGAAGCTCCTTGGGCTAAGGCGGACTATGGCTACACCTTC
cdr3_aa: CSAEAPWAKADYGYTF
clone_size: NA
v_call: TRBV20-1
d_call: NA
j_call: TRBJ1-2

cdr3_nt: TGTGCCTGGAACAGGGTATCTAACTATGGCTACACCTTC
cdr3_aa: CAWNRVSNYGYTF
clone_size: NA
v_call: TRBV30
d_call: NA
j_call: TRBJ1-2

cdr3_nt: TGTGCCAGCAGCGTCGGGTCCCAGATATCTGAAGCTTTCTTT
cdr3_aa: CASSVGSQISEAFF
clone_size: few
v_call: TRBV9
d_call: NA
j_call: TRBJ1-1